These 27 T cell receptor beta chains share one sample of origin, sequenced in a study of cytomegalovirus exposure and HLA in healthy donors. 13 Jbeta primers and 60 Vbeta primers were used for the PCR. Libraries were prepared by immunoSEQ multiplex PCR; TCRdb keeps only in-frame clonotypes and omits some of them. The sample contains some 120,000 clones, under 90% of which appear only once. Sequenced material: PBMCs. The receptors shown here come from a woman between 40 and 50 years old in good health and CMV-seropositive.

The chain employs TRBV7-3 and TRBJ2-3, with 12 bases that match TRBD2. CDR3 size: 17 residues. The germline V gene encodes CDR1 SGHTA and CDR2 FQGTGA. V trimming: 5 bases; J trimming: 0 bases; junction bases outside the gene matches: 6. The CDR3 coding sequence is TGTGCCAGCAGCCCAAGGGGGACTAGCGGGAGCACAGATACGCAGTATTTT. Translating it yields CASSPRGTSGSTDTQYF.

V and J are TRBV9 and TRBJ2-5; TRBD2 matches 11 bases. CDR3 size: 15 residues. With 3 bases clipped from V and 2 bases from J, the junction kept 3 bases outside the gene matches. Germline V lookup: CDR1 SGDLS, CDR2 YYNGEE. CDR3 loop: CASSAGLAEQETQYF. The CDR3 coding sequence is TGTGCCAGCAGCGCGGGACTAGCGGAGCAAGAGACCCAGTACTTC.

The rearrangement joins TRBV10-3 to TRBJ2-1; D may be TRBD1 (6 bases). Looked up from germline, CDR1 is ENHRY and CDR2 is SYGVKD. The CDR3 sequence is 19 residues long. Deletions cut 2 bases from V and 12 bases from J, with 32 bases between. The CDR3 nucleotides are TGTGCCATCAGTGAGCCACCGGGACATACAACCACCACCCGCAGCGTGCAGTTCTTC. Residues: CAISEPPGHTTTTRSVQFF.

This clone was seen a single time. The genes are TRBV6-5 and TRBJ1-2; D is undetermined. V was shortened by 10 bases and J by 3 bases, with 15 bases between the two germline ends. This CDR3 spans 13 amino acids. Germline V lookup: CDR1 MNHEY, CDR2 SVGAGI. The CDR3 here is CATTPGYDYGYTF. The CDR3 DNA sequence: TGTGCCACCACCCCGGGGTATGACTATGGCTACACCTTC.

For the CDR3, the DNA is TGTGCCAGCAGTCAAGACGGGGCGGGGGACACCGGGGAGCTGTTTTTT. This gives the protein CASSQDGAGDTGELFF. The chain couples TRBV7-8 to TRBJ2-2; 7 bases map to TRBD2. V lost 6 bases and J lost 3; bases outside the gene matches: 10. The germline gives CDR1 SGHVS, CDR2 FQNEAQ. This CDR3 comprises 16 residues.

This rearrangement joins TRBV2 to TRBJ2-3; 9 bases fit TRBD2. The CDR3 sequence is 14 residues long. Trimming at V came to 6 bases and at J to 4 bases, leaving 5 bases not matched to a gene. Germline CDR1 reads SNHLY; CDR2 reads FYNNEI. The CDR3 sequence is CASRGTSSPDTQYF. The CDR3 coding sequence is TGTGCCAGCAGGGGGACTAGCAGTCCAGATACGCAGTATTTT. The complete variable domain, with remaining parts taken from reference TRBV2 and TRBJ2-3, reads EPEVTQTPSHQVTQMGQEVILRCVPISNHLYFYWYRQILGQKVEFLVSFYNNEISEKSEIFDDQFSVERPDGSNFTLKIRSTKLEDSAMYFCASRGTSSPDTQYFGPGTRLTVL.

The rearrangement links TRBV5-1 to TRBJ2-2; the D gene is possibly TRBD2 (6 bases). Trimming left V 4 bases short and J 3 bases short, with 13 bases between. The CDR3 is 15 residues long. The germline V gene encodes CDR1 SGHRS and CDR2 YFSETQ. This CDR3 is CASSESGTHTGELFF. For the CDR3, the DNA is TGCGCCAGCAGCGAATCCGGGACTCACACCGGGGAGCTGTTTTTT. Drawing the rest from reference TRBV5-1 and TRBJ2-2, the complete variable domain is KAGVTQTPRYLIKTRGQQVTLSCSPISGHRSVSWYQQTPGQGLQFLFEYFSETQRNKGNFPGRFSGRQFSNSRSEMNVSTLELGDSALYLCASSESGTHTGELFFGEGSRLTVL.

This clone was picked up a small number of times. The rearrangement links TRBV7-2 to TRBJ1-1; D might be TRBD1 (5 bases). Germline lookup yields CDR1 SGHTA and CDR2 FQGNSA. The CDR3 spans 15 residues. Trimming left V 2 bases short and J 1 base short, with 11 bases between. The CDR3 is CASSLIPDKNTEAFF. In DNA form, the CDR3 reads TGTGCCAGCAGCTTAATCCCGGACAAGAACACTGAAGCTTTCTTT.

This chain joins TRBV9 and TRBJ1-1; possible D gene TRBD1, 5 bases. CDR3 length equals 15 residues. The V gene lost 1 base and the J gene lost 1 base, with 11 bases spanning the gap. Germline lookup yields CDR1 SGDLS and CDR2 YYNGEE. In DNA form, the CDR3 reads TGTGCCAGCAGCGTAAATTGGGGCGGGAACACTGAAGCTTTCTTT. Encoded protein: CASSVNWGGNTEAFF.

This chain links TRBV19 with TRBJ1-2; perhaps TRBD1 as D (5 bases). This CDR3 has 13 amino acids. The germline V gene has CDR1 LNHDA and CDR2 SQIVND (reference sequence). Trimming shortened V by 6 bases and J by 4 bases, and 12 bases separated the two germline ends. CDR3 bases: TGTGCCAGTAGCTTATACAGGTTCTATGGCTACACCTTC. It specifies CASSLYRFYGYTF.

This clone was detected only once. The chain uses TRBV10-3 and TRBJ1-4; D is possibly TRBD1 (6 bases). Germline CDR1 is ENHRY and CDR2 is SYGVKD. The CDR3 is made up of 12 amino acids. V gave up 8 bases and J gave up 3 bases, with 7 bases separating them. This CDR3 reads CAIGQPNEKLFF. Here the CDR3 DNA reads TGTGCCATCGGACAGCCTAATGAAAAACTGTTTTTT.

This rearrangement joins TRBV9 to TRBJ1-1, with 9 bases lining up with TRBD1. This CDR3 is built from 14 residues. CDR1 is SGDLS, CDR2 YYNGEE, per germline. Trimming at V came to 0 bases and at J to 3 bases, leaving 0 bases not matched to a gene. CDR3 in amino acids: CASSVGDRDTEAFF. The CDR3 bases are TGTGCCAGCAGCGTAGGGGACAGGGACACTGAAGCTTTCTTT.

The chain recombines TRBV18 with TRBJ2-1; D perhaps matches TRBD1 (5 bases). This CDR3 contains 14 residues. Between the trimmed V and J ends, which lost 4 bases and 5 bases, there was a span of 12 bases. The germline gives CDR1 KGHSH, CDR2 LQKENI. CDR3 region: CASSLTDRDNEQFF. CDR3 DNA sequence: TGTGCCAGCTCACTTACAGACAGAGACAATGAGCAGTTCTTC.

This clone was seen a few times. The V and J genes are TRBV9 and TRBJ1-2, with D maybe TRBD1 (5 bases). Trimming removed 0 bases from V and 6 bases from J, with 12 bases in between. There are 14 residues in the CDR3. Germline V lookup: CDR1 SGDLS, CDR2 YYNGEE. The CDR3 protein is CASSVGGWGDGYTF. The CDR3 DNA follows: TGTGCCAGCAGCGTAGGGGGGTGGGGGGATGGCTACACCTTC.

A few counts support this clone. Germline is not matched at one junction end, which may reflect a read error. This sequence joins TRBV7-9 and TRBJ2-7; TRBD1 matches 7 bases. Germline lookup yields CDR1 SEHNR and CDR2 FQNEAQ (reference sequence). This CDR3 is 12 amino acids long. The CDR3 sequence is CSSRQGLYEQYF. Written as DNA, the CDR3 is TGTTCCAGCAGACAGGGTTTATACGAGCAGTACTTC.

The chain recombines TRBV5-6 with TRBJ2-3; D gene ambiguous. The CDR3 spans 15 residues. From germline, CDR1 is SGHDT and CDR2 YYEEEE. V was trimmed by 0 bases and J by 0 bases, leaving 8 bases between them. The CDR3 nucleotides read TGTGCCAGCAGCTTGGTGCCAGGAAGCACAGATACGCAGTATTTT. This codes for CASSLVPGSTDTQYF.

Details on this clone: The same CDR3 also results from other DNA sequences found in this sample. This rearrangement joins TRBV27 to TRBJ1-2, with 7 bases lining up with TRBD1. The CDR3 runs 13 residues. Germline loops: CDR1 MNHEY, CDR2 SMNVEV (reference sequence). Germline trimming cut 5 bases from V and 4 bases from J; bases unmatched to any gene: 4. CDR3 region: CASSRQGTYGYTF. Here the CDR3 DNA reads TGTGCCAGCAGTCGACAGGGTACCTATGGCTACACCTTC.

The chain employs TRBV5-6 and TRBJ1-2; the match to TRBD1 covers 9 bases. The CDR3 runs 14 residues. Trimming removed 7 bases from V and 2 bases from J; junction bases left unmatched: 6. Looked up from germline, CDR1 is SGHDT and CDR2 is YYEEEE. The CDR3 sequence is CASHGTGSNYGYTF. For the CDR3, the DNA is TGTGCCAGCCACGGGACAGGGAGCAACTATGGCTACACCTTC.

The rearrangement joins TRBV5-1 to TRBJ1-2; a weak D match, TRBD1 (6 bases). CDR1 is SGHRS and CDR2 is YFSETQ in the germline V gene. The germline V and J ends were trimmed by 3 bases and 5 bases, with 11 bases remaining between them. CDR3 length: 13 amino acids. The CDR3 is CASSSDSPYGYTF. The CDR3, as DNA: TGCGCCAGCAGCTCGGACAGCCCATATGGCTACACCTTC.

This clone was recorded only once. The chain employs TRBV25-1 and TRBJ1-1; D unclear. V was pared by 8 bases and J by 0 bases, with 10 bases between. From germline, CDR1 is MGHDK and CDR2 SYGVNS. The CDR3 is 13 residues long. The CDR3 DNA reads TGTGCCAGCGGAGAGGCGTTGAACACTGAAGCTTTCTTT. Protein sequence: CASGEALNTEAFF.

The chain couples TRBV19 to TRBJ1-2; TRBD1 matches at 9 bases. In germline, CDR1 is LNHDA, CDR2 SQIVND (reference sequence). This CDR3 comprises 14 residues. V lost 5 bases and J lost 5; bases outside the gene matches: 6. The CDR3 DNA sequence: TGTGCCAGTAGTCCCGGGACAGGGTGGTATGGCTACACCTTC. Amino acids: CASSPGTGWYGYTF.

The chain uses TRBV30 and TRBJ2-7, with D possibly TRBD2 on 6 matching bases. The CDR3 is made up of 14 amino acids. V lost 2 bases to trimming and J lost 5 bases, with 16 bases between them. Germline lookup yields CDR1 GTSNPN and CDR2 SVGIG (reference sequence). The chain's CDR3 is CAWSTGLTVHEQYF. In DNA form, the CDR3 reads TGTGCCTGGAGTACTGGACTAACCGTACACGAGCAGTACTTC.

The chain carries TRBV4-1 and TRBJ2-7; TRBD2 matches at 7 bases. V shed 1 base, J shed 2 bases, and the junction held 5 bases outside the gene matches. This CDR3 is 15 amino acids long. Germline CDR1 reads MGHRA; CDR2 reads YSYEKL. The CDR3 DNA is TGCGCCAGCAGCCAAGGCCTAGCGGATACCTACGAGCAGTACTTC. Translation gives CASSQGLADTYEQYF.

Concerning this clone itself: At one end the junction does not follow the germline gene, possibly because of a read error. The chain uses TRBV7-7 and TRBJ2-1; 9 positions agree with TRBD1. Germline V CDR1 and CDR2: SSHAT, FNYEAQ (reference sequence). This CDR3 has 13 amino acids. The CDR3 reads CASSLNRGREQFF. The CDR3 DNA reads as TGTGCTAGCAGCTTAAACAGGGGGCGTGAGCAGTTCTTC. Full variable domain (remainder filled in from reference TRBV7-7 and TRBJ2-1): GAGVSQSPRYKVTKRGQDVTLRCDPISSHATLYWYQQALGQGPEFLTYFNYEAQPDKSGLPSDRFSAERPEGSISTLTIQRTEQRDSAMYRCASSLNRGREQFFGPGTRLTVL.

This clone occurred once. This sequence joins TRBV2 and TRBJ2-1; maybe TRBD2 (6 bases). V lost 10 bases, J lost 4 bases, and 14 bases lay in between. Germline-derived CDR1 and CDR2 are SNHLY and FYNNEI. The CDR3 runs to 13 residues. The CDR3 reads CATGGSRYNEQFF. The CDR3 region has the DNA TGTGCCACCGGGGGTAGCAGGTACAATGAGCAGTTCTTC. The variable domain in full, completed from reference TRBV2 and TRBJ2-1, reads EPEVTQTPSHQVTQMGQEVILRCVPISNHLYFYWYRQILGQKVEFLVSFYNNEISEKSEIFDDQFSVERPDGSNFTLKIRSTKLEDSAMYFCATGGSRYNEQFFGPGTRLTVL.

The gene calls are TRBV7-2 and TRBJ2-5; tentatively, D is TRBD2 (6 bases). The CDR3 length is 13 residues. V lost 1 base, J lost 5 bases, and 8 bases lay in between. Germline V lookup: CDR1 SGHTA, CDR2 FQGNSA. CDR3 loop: CASSLGLVETQYF. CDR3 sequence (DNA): TGTGCCAGCAGCTTAGGACTAGTTGAGACCCAGTACTTC. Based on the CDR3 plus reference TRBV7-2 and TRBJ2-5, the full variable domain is GAGVSQSPSNKVTEKGKDVELRCDPISGHTALYWYRQSLGQGLEFLIYFQGNSAPDKSGLPSDRFSAERTGGSVSTLTIQRTQQEDSAVYLCASSLGLVETQYFGPGTRLLVL.

The CDR3 DNA reads TGTGCCAGCAGTGAATGGGAGCGGTACAATGAGCAGTTCTTC. Its translation is CASSEWERYNEQFF. The genes are TRBV6-1 and TRBJ2-1; a possible D gene is TRBD2 (5 bases). Trimming stripped 2 bases from V and 4 bases from J, with 9 bases between. Germline V CDR1 and CDR2: MNHNS, SASEGT. The CDR3 spans 14 residues.